Sequencing of this T cell receptor beta chain was carried out in a study of graft-versus-host responses after intestinal transplantation. At the level of the study: Isolated intestinal, liver-intestinal, or multivisceral transplants were what recipients had. Induction with anti-thymocyte globulin, then tacrolimus and steroids for roughly 3 years, was given to all recipients. Study findings and constraints: Allograft graft-versus-host to host-versus-graft clonal ratios ran high in patients with graft-donor T cell macrochimerism. Detection of GvH clones occurred in recipient marrow, and some had their first appearance in ileum or blood.

This CDR3 region has 16 residues. CDR1 is LNHDA, CDR2 SQIVND, per germline (reference sequence). Trimming at V came to 7 bases and at J to 6 bases, leaving 15 bases not matched to a gene. With respect to this clone: Its antigen remains unidentified.

Some clones are missing from TCRdb's copy, which holds only in-frame ones; the method was immunoSEQ multiplex PCR. The sample holds about 130,000 clones, 80% to 95% seen once. The chain has TRBV19 and TRBJ1-5, with 7 bases matching TRBD1. This sequence was found in a human donor who received an intestinal transplant. The sample was unstimulated CD4+ T cells sorted from spleen or lymph node cells, taken before intestinal transplant. CDR3 bases: TGTGCCAGTACCGCAAATGGTAGGGGGCAGAGTCAGCCCCAGCATTTT. Translation: CASTANGRGQSQPQHF.